This TCR beta chain was found in a study of T cells expressing NK-cell markers. The overall study: In sorted CD3+CD56+NKG2C+, CD3+CD56+NKG2C- and CD3+CD56-NKG2C+ T cells, TCR beta repertoires were obtained. Overall study findings and caveats: Four donors likewise had their CD3+CD56-NKG2C+ fraction led by these clonotypes. In a handful of donors, dominant NKG2C+ clonotypes were roughly 1.0-7.5% of CD8+ T cells.

5'RACE template switching with UMIs produced the TCR beta cDNA. From the 5' RACE reads, TCRdb lists one entry per CDR3 protein and no DNA. Listed are roughly 430,000 distinct CDR3 sequences; roughly 8% falls within the top ten. This CDR3 spans 15 amino acids. Germline CDR1 reads DFQATT; CDR2 reads SNEGSKA (reference sequence). About this clonotype itself: Its cognate antigen is unknown.

The receptor was derived from a woman aged 18 to 75 in good health. The sequenced material came from blood T cells: a sorted CD56 or NKG2C T cell subset, CD4+ or CD8+ T cells, or bulk PBMC T cells (not recorded which). This sequence joins TRBV20-1 and TRBJ1-3; without DNA, the TCRdb call of TRBD1 cannot be checked. The CDR3 region is CSARYGTASGNTIYF.